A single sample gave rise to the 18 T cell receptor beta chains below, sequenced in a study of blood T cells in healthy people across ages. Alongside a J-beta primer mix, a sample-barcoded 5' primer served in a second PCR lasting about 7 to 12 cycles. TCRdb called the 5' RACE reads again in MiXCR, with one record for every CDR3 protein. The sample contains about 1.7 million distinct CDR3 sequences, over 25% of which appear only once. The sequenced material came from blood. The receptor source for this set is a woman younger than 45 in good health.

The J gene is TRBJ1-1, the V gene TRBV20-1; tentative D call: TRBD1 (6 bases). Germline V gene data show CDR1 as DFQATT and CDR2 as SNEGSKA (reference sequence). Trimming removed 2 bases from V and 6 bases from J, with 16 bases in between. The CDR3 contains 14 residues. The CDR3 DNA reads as TGCAGTGCTAGACGGGACACCGCGGGTGCTGAAGCTTTCTTT. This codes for CSARRDTAGAEAFF.

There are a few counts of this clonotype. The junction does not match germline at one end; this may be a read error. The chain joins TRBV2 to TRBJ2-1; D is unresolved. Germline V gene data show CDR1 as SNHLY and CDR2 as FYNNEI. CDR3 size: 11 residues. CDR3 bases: TGTGCCGGCAGTGAATGGGATGAGCAGTTCTTC. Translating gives CAGSEWDEQFF.

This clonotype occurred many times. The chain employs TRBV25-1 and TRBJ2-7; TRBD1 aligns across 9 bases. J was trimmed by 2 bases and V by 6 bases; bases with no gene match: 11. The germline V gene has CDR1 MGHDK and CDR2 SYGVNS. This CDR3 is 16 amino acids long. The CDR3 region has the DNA TGTGCCAGCAGCGGTTCCATCAGGACAGGGGCCTACGAGCAGTACTTC. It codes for CASSGSIRTGAYEQYF.

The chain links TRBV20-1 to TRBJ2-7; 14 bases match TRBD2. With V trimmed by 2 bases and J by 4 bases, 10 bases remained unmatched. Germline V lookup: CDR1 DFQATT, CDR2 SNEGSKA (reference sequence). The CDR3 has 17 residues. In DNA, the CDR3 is TGCAGTGCTAGACCCGGACTAGCGGGGGGCCACGAGTACGAGCAGTACTTC. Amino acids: CSARPGLAGGHEYEQYF.

Here the CDR3 reads CSVAGAQLYNEQFF. The CDR3, as DNA: TGCAGTGTAGCGGGGGCCCAACTTTACAATGAGCAGTTCTTC. J is TRBJ2-1 and V is TRBV20-1, with TRBD2 matching 9 bases. Trimming removed 7 bases from V and 4 bases from J; junction bases left unmatched: 8. The CDR3 spans 14 residues. Germline V CDR1 and CDR2: DFQATT, SNEGSKA (reference sequence).

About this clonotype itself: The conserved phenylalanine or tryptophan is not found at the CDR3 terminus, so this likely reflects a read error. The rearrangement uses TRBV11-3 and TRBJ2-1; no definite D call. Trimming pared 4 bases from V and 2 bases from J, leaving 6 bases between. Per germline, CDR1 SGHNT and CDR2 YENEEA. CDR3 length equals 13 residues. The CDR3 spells CASSWKTYNEQFV. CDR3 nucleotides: TGTGCCAGCAGCTGGAAAACCTACAATGAGCAGTTCGTC.

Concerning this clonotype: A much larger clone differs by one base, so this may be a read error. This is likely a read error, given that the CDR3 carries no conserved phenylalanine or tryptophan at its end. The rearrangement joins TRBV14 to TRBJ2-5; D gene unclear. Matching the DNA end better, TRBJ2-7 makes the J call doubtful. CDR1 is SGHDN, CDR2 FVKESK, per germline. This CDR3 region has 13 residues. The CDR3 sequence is CASSQQLTYEQYC. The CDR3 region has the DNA TGTGCCAGCAGCCAGCAACTTACCTACGAGCAGTACTGC.

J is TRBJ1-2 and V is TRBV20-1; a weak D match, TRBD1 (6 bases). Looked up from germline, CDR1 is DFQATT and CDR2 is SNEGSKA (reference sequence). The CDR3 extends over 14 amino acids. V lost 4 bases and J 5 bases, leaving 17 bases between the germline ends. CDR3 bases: TGCAGTGCTAAAAGTCGGACAGCCTTATATGGCTACACCTTC. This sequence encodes CSAKSRTALYGYTF.

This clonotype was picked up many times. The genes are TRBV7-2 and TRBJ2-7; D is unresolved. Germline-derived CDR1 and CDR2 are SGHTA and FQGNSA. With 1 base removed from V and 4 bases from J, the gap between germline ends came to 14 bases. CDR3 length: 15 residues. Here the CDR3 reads CASSLDPGPLYEQYF. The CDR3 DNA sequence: TGTGCCAGCAGCTTAGATCCAGGCCCCCTATACGAGCAGTACTTC.

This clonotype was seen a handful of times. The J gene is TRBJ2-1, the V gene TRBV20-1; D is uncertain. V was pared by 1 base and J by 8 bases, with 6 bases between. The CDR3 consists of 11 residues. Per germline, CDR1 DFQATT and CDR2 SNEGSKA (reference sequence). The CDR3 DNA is TGCAGTGCTAGAGTTCGCTATGAGCAGTTCTTC. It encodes CSARVRYEQFF.

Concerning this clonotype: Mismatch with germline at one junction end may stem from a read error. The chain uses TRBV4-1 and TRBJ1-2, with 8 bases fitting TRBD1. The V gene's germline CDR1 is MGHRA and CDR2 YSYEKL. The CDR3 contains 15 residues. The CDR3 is CASSQDSAGGYCYTF. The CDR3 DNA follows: TGCGCCAGCAGCCAAGATTCGGCAGGGGGCTATTGCTACACCTTC.

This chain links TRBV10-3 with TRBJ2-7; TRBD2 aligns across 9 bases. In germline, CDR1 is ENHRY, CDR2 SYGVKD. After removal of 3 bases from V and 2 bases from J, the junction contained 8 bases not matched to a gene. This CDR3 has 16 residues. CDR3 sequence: CAISEQSGRFTYEQYF. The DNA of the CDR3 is TGTGCCATCAGTGAACAAAGCGGGAGGTTCACCTACGAGCAGTACTTC.

The CDR3 loop reads CAWSTTGTGAGEQYF. The CDR3 coding sequence is TGTGCCTGGAGTACCACCGGGACAGGCGCTGGCGAGCAGTACTTC. This chain links TRBV30 with TRBJ2-5; 8 nucleotides agree with TRBD1. The J call is doubtful: the DNA matches TRBJ2-7 better. This CDR3 has 15 residues. Germline values: CDR1 GTSNPN, CDR2 SVGIG (reference sequence).

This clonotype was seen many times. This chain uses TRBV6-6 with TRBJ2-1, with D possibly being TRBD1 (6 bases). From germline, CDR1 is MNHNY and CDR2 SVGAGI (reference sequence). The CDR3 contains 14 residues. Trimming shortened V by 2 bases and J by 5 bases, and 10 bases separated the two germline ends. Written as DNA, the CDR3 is TGTGCCAGCAGTTACACCGGGACAAACAATGAGCAGTTCTTC. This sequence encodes CASSYTGTNNEQFF.

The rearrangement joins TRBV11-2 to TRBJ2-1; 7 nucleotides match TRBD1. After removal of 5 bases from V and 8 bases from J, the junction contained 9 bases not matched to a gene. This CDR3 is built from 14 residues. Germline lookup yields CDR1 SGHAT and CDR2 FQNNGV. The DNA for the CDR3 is TGTGCCAGCAGCCCCACGGACAGGCTCGATGAGCAGTTCTTC. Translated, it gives CASSPTDRLDEQFF. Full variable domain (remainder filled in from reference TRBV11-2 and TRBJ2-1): EAGVAQSPRYKIIEKRQSVAFWCNPISGHATLYWYQQILGQGPKLLIQFQNNGVVDDSQLPKDRFSAERLKGVDSTLKIQPAKLEDSAVYLCASSPTDRLDEQFFGPGTRLTVL.

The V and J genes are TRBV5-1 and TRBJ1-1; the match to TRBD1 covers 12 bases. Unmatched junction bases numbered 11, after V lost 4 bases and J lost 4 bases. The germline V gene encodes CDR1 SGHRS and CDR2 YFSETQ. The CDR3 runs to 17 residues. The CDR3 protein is CASSRSGTGGVGTEAFF. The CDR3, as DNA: TGCGCCAGCAGCCGATCCGGGACAGGGGGCGTGGGCACTGAAGCTTTCTTT. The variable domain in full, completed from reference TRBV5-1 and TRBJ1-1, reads KAGVTQTPRYLIKTRGQQVTLSCSPISGHRSVSWYQQTPGQGLQFLFEYFSETQRNKGNFPGRFSGRQFSNSRSEMNVSTLELGDSALYLCASSRSGTGGVGTEAFFGQGTRLTVV.

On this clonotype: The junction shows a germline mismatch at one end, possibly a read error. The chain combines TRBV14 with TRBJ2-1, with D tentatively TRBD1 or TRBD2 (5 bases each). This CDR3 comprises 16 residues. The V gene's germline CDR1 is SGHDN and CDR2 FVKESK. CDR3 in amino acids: CASSQEGRSSYNERFF. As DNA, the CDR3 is TGTGCCAGCAGCCAAGAGGGACGGAGCTCCTACAATGAGCGGTTCTTC.

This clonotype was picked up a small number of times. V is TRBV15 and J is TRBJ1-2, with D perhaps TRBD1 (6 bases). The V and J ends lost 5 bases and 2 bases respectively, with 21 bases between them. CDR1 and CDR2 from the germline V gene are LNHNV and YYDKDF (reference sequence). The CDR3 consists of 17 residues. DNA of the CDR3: TGTGCCACCAGCCTCCGGGGGGGCAACCAACCAAACTATGGCTACACCTTC. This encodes CATSLRGGNQPNYGYTF.